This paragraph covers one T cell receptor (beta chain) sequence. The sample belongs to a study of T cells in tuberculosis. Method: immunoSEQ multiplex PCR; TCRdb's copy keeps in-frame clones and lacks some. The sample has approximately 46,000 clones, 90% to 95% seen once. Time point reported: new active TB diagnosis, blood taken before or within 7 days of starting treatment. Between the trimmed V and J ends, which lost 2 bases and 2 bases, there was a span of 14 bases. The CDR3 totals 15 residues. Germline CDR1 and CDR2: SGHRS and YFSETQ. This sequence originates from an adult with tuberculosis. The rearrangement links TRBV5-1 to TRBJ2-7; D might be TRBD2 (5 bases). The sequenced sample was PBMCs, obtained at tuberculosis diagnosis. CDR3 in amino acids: CASSFNYGKTYEQYF. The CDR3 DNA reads TGCGCCAGCAGCTTTAATTACGGGAAGACCTACGAGCAGTACTTC.